Listed here are 18 T cell receptor beta chains from one sample, sequenced in a study of cytomegalovirus exposure and HLA in healthy donors. The PCR employed 60 Vbeta primers together with 13 Jbeta primers. Repertoires were generated with immunoSEQ multiplex PCR, while TCRdb's copy carries only in-frame clones and drops some. This sample yields under 70,000 clones, of which approximately 71% are seen a single time; 2% to 2.5% belongs to the top ten. Sequencing input: PBMCs. Receptor source: a woman aged 25 to 39 in good health and CMV-seronegative.

The chain employs TRBV19 and TRBJ2-4; 12 bases match TRBD1. The CDR3 consists of 16 residues. Looked up from germline, CDR1 is LNHDA and CDR2 is SQIVND (reference sequence). Trimming at V came to 4 bases and at J to 8 bases, leaving 9 bases not matched to a gene. The CDR3 loop reads CASSRTGTGGSDIQYF. Written as DNA, the CDR3 is TGTGCCAGTAGTAGAACCGGGACAGGGGGCTCAGACATTCAGTACTTC.

Turning to this clone: The junction departs from the called germline gene at one end, perhaps through a read error. The chain carries TRBV18 and TRBJ2-3; tentatively, D is TRBD1 (6 bases). The CDR3 runs 15 residues. The V gene's germline CDR1 is KGHSH and CDR2 LQKENI. The CDR3 nucleotides read TGTGCCAGCTCACCTGCAGGGGTTGGTAGAGATGCGCAGTATTTT. The encoded protein is CASSPAGVGRDAQYF. The full variable domain, rest sourced from reference TRBV18 and TRBJ2-3, is NAGVMQNPRHLVRRRGQEARLRCSPMKGHSHVYWYRQLPEEGLKFMVYLQKENIIDESGMPKERFSAEFPKEGPSILRIQQVVRGDSAAYFCASSPAGVGRDAQYFGPGTRLTVL.

This clone has just a few counts. The chain couples TRBV6-1 to TRBJ1-1; D might be TRBD1 (5 bases). The CDR3 sequence is 13 residues long. The V gene lost 5 bases and the J gene lost 4 bases, with 11 bases spanning the gap. Looked up from germline, CDR1 is MNHNS and CDR2 is SASEGT. The CDR3 DNA follows: TGTGCCAGCAGTATCCAGGGTAGCACTGAAGCTTTCTTT. Translated: CASSIQGSTEAFF.

The chain combines TRBV4-1 with TRBJ2-1, with 9 positions matching TRBD1. Unmatched junction bases numbered 5, after V lost 8 bases and J lost 6 bases. CDR1 is MGHRA, CDR2 YSYEKL, per germline. The CDR3 covers 13 residues. In nucleotides, the CDR3 is TGCGCCAGCGGCAAGACAGGGGGCAATGAGCAGTTCTTC. Its translation: CASGKTGGNEQFF.

This clone came up a few times. The chain couples TRBV18 to TRBJ2-7, with D perhaps matching TRBD1 (6 bases). Germline V gene lookup returns CDR1 KGHSH and CDR2 LQKENI. V was cut by 3 bases and J by 3 bases, with 12 bases left in between. The CDR3 contains 14 residues. The CDR3, as DNA: TGTGCCAGCTCACCGGATGACAGGTACTACGAGCAGTACTTC. This translates into CASSPDDRYYEQYF.

Of note for this clone: The same CDR3 also results from other DNA sequences found in this sample. The V call is TRBV5-1, the J call TRBJ2-7, with 9 bases that match TRBD1. The CDR3 contains 14 residues. Trimming at V came to 0 bases and at J to 6 bases, leaving 4 bases not matched to a gene. The germline V gene encodes CDR1 SGHRS and CDR2 YFSETQ. Here the CDR3 reads CASSLDRGRGEQYF. As DNA, the CDR3 is TGCGCCAGCAGCTTGGACAGGGGGCGCGGCGAGCAGTACTTC.

The chain recombines TRBV6-5 with TRBJ2-2; 8 bases line up with TRBD2. Germline assignment: CDR1 MNHEY and CDR2 SVGAGI. J was trimmed by 1 base and V by 6 bases; bases with no gene match: 4. The CDR3 is made up of 15 amino acids. Here the CDR3 reads CASSHGTRNTGELFF. The CDR3 DNA reads TGTGCCAGCAGCCATGGGACTAGGAACACCGGGGAGCTGTTTTTT.

CDR3 DNA sequence: TGTGCCAGCACCAGACTAGCGGGGGGGCGTAGCACAGATACGCAGTATTTT. It yields the protein CASTRLAGGRSTDTQYF. This chain uses TRBV2 with TRBJ2-3; 14 bases are a match to TRBD2. The CDR3 runs to 17 residues. Germline V gene data show CDR1 as SNHLY and CDR2 as FYNNEI. The J segment lost 0 bases and the V segment lost 7 bases, leaving 6 bases of the junction unmatched.

This clone was counted a few times. The chain uses TRBV6-5 and TRBJ2-1, with D unclear. V gave up 0 bases and J gave up 7 bases, with 7 bases separating them. CDR1 and CDR2 (germline): MNHEY, SVGAGI. The CDR3 length is 13 residues. The CDR3 DNA is TGTGCCAGCAGTTACTCGGCGGAGAATGAGCAGTTCTTC. Its translation is CASSYSAENEQFF.

V gene TRBV2 combines with J gene TRBJ1-1; D remains unclear. V was pared by 5 bases and J by 4 bases, with 11 bases between. The CDR3 is made up of 13 amino acids. Germline CDR1 reads SNHLY; CDR2 reads FYNNEI. In nucleotides, the CDR3 is TGTGCCAGCAGTATAAGGGAGGGCACTGAAGCTTTCTTT. Translation: CASSIREGTEAFF.

In this sample, this clone turned up a few times. This chain connects TRBV7-2 to TRBJ1-5, with D uncertain. The germline CDR1 and CDR2 sequences are SGHTA and FQGNSA. The CDR3 consists of 12 residues. Trimming took 2 bases from V and 6 from J, leaving 5 bases between them. The DNA for the CDR3 is TGTGCCAGCAGCTTAACGCGTCAGCCCCAGCATTTT. This sequence encodes CASSLTRQPQHF.

The chain couples TRBV7-9 to TRBJ2-1; 8 bases line up with TRBD1. This CDR3 contains 18 residues. Germline V gives CDR1 SEHNR, CDR2 FQNEAQ (reference sequence). Germline trimming cut 2 bases from V and 2 bases from J; bases unmatched to any gene: 11. CDR3 sequence reads: CASSLYPARGPPYNEQFF. In nucleotides, the CDR3 is TGTGCCAGCAGCTTATATCCCGCCAGGGGGCCCCCCTACAATGAGCAGTTCTTC.

This chain uses TRBV7-3 with TRBJ2-3; tentatively, D is TRBD1 (6 bases). Germline V gives CDR1 SGHTA, CDR2 FQGTGA. The CDR3 has 15 amino acids. V lost 3 bases and J lost 10, with 20 bases in between. This chain's CDR3 is CASSLDSRQLDPQYF. The CDR3 nucleotides read TGTGCCAGCAGCTTGGACAGCCGCCAGCTGGATCCGCAGTATTTT.

In this sample, this clone turned up a few times. V is TRBV30 and J is TRBJ1-2; 7 nucleotides match TRBD1. V shed 0 bases, J shed 2 bases, and the junction held 6 bases outside the gene matches. Germline V CDR1 and CDR2: GTSNPN, SVGIG (reference sequence). CDR3 length: 15 residues. The DNA of the CDR3 is TGTGCCTGGAGTGTACCGGGACAGAAAAACTATGGCTACACCTTC. This translates into CAWSVPGQKNYGYTF.

The table lists this clone with a few counts. The chain recombines TRBV4-3 with TRBJ1-1; D gene uncertain. CDR1 is LGHNA and CDR2 is YSLEER in the germline V gene. With 0 bases removed from V and 1 base from J, the gap between germline ends came to 3 bases. The CDR3 runs 13 residues. The CDR3 DNA follows: TGCGCCAGCAGCCAAGACAAGAACACTGAAGCTTTCTTT. It is translated as CASSQDKNTEAFF.

The chain combines TRBV2 with TRBJ2-1; TRBD2 matches 10 bases. The V gene end was trimmed by 7 bases and the J gene end by 0 bases; junction bases not matched to a gene: 6. The V gene's germline CDR1 is SNHLY and CDR2 FYNNEI. The CDR3 is 16 residues long. The CDR3 DNA is TGTGCCAGCAAGGAAATAGCGGGGGGCTCCTACAATGAGCAGTTCTTC. Its translation: CASKEIAGGSYNEQFF.

The rearrangement uses TRBV4-2 and TRBJ1-2, with 9 bases fitting TRBD1. Germline V gene sequence: CDR1 LGHNA, CDR2 YNFKEQ. The CDR3 consists of 14 residues. V was clipped by 3 bases and J by 8 bases; unmatched bases: 7. For the CDR3, the DNA is TGTGCCAGCAGCCACCGGGACAGGGCGGGAGGCTACACCTTC. Protein sequence: CASSHRDRAGGYTF.

The chain has TRBV5-1 and TRBJ1-6, with D tentatively TRBD1 (5 bases). The CDR3 runs to 15 residues. V was cut by 3 bases and J by 7 bases, with 14 bases left in between. Germline V gene sequence: CDR1 SGHRS, CDR2 YFSETQ. CDR3 DNA sequence: TGCGCCAGCAGCTGGGACCGGGGGGGAAATTCACCCCTCCACTTT. Its protein is CASSWDRGGNSPLHF.